This T cell receptor beta chain was documented in a study of T cell responses to AZD1222 COVID-19 vaccine. Profiled with immunoSEQ multiplex PCR; TCRdb holds only in-frame clones, not every one. This sample has 70,000 to 95,000 clones; about 90% occur once, and the top ten carry roughly 7.2%. This CDR3 comprises 10 residues. About this clone itself: Its specificity is unknown.

Findings of the study overall: Spike-specific TCR repertoires showed rising breadth and depth after two AZD1222 doses.

This clonotype was sampled from an adult who received the AZD1222 COVID-19 vaccine. This sample comprised peripheral blood, obtained 28 days after the second AZD1222 dose. The rearrangement joins TRBV21-1 to TRBJ2-1; the DNA was not compared with TRBD2, the D call given in the table. TRBV21-1 is described as a pseudogene. The chain's CDR3 is CASEPNEQFF. The CDR3, as DNA: TGTGCCAGCGAGCCAAATGAGCAGTTCTTC.